The clone carrying this TCR beta chain appeared a few times. Using its own MiXCR run on the 5' RACE reads, TCRdb lists one record per CDR3 protein. The data show 60,000 to 80,000 distinct CDR3 sequences, 16% seen once. These data originate in a study of T cells of healthy individuals. The CDR3 consists of 16 residues. The V gene end was trimmed by 4 bases and the J gene end by 2 bases; junction bases not matched to a gene: 7. Germline loops: CDR1 WNHNN, CDR2 SYGVQD (reference sequence). This TCR came from a human donor in good health. V is TRBV10-1 and J is TRBJ2-5; 10 nucleotides line up with TRBD2. The CDR3 loop reads CASSVASGGAQETQYF. CDR3 nucleotide sequence: TGCGCCAGCAGTGTGGCTAGCGGGGGAGCTCAAGAGACCCAGTACTTC.